These T cell receptor beta chains were read from a single sample in a study of shared clonotypes between healthy human individuals. Clones were read by immunoSEQ multiplex PCR, and TCRdb kept only the in-frame ones, dropping some. The sample shows roughly 2.2 million clones, around 90% of them seen only once. The sequenced sample consisted of naive CD4+ T cells from PBMCs. The receptors here all came from a man aged 18 to 29 in good health. Some clones in this sample may be carry-over from other donors' samples. Each CDR3 is given with its conserved first and last residue. D genes are given only for firm matches. For some rows the clone size is stated as once, few or many, or as a class when expanded; others skip it.

CDR3 DNA	CDR3 protein	D gene	J gene	V gene	clone size
TGTGCCAGCTCACCCCAGGGCCTTGCCCAAGAGACCCAGTACTTC	CASSPQGLAQETQYF	NA	TRBJ2-5	TRBV18	NA
TGTGCCAGCAGCTTATTGTGGCAACCCTACAATGAGCAGTTCTTC	CASSLLWQPYNEQFF	NA	TRBJ2-1	TRBV7-9	NA
TGTGCCAGCAGCTTAGCGGCGGCCCCTGAAGCTTTCTTT	CASSLAAAPEAFF	NA	TRBJ1-1	TRBV7-2	NA
TGCAGCGCCGCTTGGAGGATGGGGGACTACAATGAGCAGTTCTTC	CSAAWRMGDYNEQFF	NA	TRBJ2-1	TRBV29-1	NA
TGTGCCAGCAGCTTGGGCGGGGAGACAGATACGCAGTATTTT	CASSLGGETDTQYF	NA	TRBJ2-3	TRBV5-4	NA
TGTGCCAGCAGCTTAAGGGCGGTCGGGGAGCTGTTTTTT	CASSLRAVGELFF	NA	TRBJ2-2	TRBV7-2	NA
TGCGCCAGCAGCTTGATTTCTTCGTCAGCTGAAGCTTTCTTT	CASSLISSSAEAFF	NA	TRBJ1-1	TRBV5-1	NA
TGTGCCAGCAGCTTTCCTCTCCCTCGGGACCGAGGAAACACCATATATTTT	CASSFPLPRDRGNTIYF	NA	TRBJ1-3	TRBV7-9	once
TGCGCCAGCAGCCCCGGGCCAGCCGGGACAGGGAGCTCCAAGACCCAGTACTTC	CASSPGPAGTGSSKTQYF	TRBD1	TRBJ2-5	TRBV4-3	NA
TGCGCCAGCAGCTTGAATTTAGGGGGTGGATCCTACGAGCAGTACTTC	CASSLNLGGGSYEQYF	NA	TRBJ2-7	TRBV5-1	NA
TGTGCCAGCTCCGGAGTGCGGGACTACGAGCAGTACTTC	CASSGVRDYEQYF	NA	TRBJ2-7	TRBV5-6	NA
TGCAGCGTTGGAGGGAACAATCAGCCCCAGCATTTT	CSVGGNNQPQHF	NA	TRBJ1-5	TRBV29-1	few
TGTGCCAGCACCCACGGAGTTCTTTACACTGAAGCTTTCTTT	CASTHGVLYTEAFF	NA	TRBJ1-1	TRBV6-5	NA
TGTGCCAGCAGGCTGAACACCGGGGAGCTGTTTTTT	CASRLNTGELFF	NA	TRBJ2-2	TRBV11-3	once
TGTGCCAGCAGCCAAAGGACTAGTGGGGGTCTTACAGATACGCAGTATTTT	CASSQRTSGGLTDTQYF	TRBD2	TRBJ2-3	TRBV4-2	NA
TGTGCCAGCAGCTTGGGGCTAGCACACGGGTACGGGGAGCTGTTTTTT	CASSLGLAHGYGELFF	NA	TRBJ2-2	TRBV5-4	NA
TGCAGTGCCCGGTTCTACAATGAGCAGTTCTTC	CSARFYNEQFF	NA	TRBJ2-1	TRBV20-1	NA
TGCAGCGCTTACTCTGGAAACACCATATATTTT	CSAYSGNTIYF	NA	TRBJ1-3	TRBV29-1	NA
TGTGCCAGCAGCCCTACTCAGGGTGTCGATGAGCAGTTCTTC	CASSPTQGVDEQFF	NA	TRBJ2-1	TRBV11-2	NA
TGTGCCAGCAGCCAAAGGGTCTACAATGAGCAGTTCTTC	CASSQRVYNEQFF	NA	TRBJ2-1	TRBV7-8	NA
TGTGCCAGTAGTAAAGGGGCCAACGTCCTGACTTTC	CASSKGANVLTF	NA	TRBJ2-6	TRBV19	once
TGTGCCAGCAGCTTGGTAACGGGGGCGGGACGGGAGACCCAGTACTTC	CASSLVTGAGRETQYF	NA	TRBJ2-5	TRBV7-6	NA
TGTGCCAGCAGTGAAGGGGGCGCGTTGAATGAGCAGTTCTTC	CASSEGGALNEQFF	NA	TRBJ2-1	TRBV2	NA
TGTGCCAGCTCCCCCCAAACTGCACAAGAGACCCAGTACTTC	CASSPQTAQETQYF	NA	TRBJ2-5	TRBV18	NA
TGCGCCAGCAGCCCACGAAGTGGCTACACCTTC	CASSPRSGYTF	NA	TRBJ1-2	TRBV5-1	once
TGTGCCAGCAGCCAACGTCAGGGGAACACCGGGGAGCTGTTTTTT	CASSQRQGNTGELFF	NA	TRBJ2-2	TRBV14	NA
TGTGCCAGCAGCTCGGCGGGAGGTCCCTACGAGCAGTACTTC	CASSSAGGPYEQYF	TRBD2	TRBJ2-7	TRBV5-8	NA
TGTGCCAGCAGCTTGGGGGACGGTCGGGATACGCAGTATTTT	CASSLGDGRDTQYF	NA	TRBJ2-3	TRBV5-4	NA
TGCGCCAGCAGCTTGGCCTCAGGACAAGGCCAAGAGACCCAGTACTTC	CASSLASGQGQETQYF	NA	TRBJ2-5	TRBV5-1	NA
TGCGCCAGCGGGGACTACGAGCAGTACTTC	CASGDYEQYF	NA	TRBJ2-7	TRBV10-1	few
TGTGCCAGCAGCTATGCCCTCCCAGAGACCCAGTACTTC	CASSYALPETQYF	NA	TRBJ2-5	TRBV11-1	NA
TGTGCCAGCATGAGCCGGGGGGCGCAGTATTTT	CASMSRGAQYF	TRBD2	TRBJ2-3	TRBV27	NA
TGTGCCAGCTCACCAAGGTTGGCCGATAGCAATCAGCCCCAGCATTTT	CASSPRLADSNQPQHF	NA	TRBJ1-5	TRBV18	NA